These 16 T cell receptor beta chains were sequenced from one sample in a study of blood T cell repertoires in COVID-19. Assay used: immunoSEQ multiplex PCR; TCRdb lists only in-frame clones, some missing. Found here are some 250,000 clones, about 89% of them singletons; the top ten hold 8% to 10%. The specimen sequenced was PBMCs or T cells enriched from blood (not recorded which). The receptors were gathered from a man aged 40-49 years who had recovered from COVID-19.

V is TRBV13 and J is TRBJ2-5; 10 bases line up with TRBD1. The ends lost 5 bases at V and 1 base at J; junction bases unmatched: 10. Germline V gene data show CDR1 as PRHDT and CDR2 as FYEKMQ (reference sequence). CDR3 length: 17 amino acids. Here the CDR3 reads CASSTQGQGSRQETQYF. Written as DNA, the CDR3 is TGTGCCAGCAGCACCCAGGGACAGGGGTCTCGCCAAGAGACCCAGTACTTC. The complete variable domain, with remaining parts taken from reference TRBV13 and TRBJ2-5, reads AAGVIQSPRHLIKEKRETATLKCYPIPRHDTVYWYQQGPGQDPQFLISFYEKMQSDKGSIPDRFSAQQFSDYHSELNMSSLELGDSALYFCASSTQGQGSRQETQYFGPGTRLLVL.

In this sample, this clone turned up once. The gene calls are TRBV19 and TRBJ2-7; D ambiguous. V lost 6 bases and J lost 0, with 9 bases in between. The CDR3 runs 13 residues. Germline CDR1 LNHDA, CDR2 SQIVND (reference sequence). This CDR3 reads CASSPWSSYEQYF. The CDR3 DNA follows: TGTGCCAGTAGCCCCTGGAGCTCCTACGAGCAGTACTTC.

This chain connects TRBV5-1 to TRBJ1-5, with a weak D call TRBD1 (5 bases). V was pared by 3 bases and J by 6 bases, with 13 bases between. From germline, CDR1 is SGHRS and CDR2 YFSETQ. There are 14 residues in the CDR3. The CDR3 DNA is TGCGCCAGCAGCTGGGGAGGGGAGGGTCAGCCCCAGCATTTT. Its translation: CASSWGGEGQPQHF. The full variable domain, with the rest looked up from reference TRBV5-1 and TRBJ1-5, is KAGVTQTPRYLIKTRGQQVTLSCSPISGHRSVSWYQQTPGQGLQFLFEYFSETQRNKGNFPGRFSGRQFSNSRSEMNVSTLELGDSALYLCASSWGGEGQPQHFGDGTRLSIL.

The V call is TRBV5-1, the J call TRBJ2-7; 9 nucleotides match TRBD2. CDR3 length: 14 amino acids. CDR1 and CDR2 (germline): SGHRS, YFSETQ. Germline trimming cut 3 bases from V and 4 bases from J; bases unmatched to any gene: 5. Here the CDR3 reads CASSSVAGVYEQYF. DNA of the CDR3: TGCGCCAGCAGCTCGGTAGCGGGAGTATACGAGCAGTACTTC.

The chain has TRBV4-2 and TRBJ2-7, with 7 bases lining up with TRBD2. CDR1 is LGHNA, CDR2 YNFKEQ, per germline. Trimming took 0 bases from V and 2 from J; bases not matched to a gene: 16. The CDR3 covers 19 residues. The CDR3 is CASSQERIFAGLSPYEQYF. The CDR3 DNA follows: TGTGCCAGCAGCCAAGAACGAATCTTTGCGGGACTATCACCCTACGAGCAGTACTTC.

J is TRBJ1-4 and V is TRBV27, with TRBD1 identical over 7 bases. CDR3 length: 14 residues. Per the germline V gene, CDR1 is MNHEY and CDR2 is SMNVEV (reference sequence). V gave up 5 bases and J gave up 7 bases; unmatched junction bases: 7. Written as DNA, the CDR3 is TGTGCCAGCAGTCCGCGACAGGGTAGTGAAAAACTGTTTTTT. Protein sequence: CASSPRQGSEKLFF.

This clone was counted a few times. CDR3 sequence: CSVEAGQGYNEQFF. The CDR3 coding sequence is TGCAGCGTTGAAGCTGGACAGGGGTACAATGAGCAGTTCTTC. This sequence joins TRBV29-1 and TRBJ2-1; 9 positions agree with TRBD1. CDR1 is SQVTM and CDR2 is ANQGSEA in the germline V gene. V shed 1 base and J 4 bases; nucleotides not matched to a gene: 2. The CDR3 spans 14 residues.

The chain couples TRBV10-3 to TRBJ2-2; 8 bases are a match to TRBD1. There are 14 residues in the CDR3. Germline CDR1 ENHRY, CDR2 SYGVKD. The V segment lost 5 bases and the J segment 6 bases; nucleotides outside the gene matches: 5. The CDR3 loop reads CAISTTGVAGELFF. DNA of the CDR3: TGTGCCATCAGTACGACAGGGGTGGCCGGGGAGCTGTTTTTT.

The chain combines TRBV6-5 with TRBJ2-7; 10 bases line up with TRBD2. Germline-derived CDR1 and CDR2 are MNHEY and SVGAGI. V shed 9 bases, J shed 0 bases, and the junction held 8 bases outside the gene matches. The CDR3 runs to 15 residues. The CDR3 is CASSSGLAVSYEQYF. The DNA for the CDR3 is TGTGCCAGTTCATCCGGACTAGCGGTCTCCTACGAGCAGTACTTC.

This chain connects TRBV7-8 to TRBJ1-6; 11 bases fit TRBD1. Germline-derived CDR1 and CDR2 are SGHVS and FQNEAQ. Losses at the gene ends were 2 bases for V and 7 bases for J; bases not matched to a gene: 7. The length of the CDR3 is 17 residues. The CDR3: CASSLPRTGGENSPLHF. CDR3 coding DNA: TGTGCCAGCAGCTTACCCCGGACAGGGGGCGAGAATTCACCCCTCCACTTT.

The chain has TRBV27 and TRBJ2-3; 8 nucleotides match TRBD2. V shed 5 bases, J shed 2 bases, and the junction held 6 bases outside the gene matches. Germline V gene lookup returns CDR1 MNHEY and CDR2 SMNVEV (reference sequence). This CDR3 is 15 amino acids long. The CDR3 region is CASSPTSAYTDTQYF. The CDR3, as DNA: TGTGCCAGCAGTCCGACTAGCGCATACACAGATACGCAGTATTTT.

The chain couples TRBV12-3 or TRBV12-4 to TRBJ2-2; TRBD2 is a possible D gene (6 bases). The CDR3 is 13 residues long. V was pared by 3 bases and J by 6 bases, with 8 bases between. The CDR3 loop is CASSLTSSGELFF. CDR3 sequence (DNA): TGTGCCAGCAGTTTGACTAGTTCCGGGGAGCTGTTTTTT.

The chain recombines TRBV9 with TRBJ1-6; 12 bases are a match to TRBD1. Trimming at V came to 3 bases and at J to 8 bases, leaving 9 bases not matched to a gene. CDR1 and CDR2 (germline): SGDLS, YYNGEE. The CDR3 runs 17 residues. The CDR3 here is CASSAVPGQGADSPLHF. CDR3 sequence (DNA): TGTGCCAGCAGCGCAGTCCCGGGACAGGGGGCTGATTCACCCCTCCACTTT. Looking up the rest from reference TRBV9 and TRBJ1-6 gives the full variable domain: DSGVTQTPKHLITATGQRVTLRCSPRSGDLSVYWYQQSLDQGLQFLIQYYNGEERAKGNILERFSAQQFPDLHSELNLSSLELGDSALYFCASSAVPGQGADSPLHFGNGTRLTVT.

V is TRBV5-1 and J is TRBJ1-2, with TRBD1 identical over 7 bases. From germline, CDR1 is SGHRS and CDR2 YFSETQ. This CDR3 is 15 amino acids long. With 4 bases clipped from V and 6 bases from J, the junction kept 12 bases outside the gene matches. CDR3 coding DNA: TGCGCCAGCAGCCGCTCCTCCGGGACAGACGATGGCTACACCTTC. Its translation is CASSRSSGTDDGYTF.

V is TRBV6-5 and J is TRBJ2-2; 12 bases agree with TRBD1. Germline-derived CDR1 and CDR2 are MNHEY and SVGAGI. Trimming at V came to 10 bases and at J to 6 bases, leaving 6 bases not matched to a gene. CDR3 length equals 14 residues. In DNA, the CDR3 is TGTGCCACTCGCCGGGACAGGGGGCCCGGGGAGCTGTTTTTT. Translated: CATRRDRGPGELFF.

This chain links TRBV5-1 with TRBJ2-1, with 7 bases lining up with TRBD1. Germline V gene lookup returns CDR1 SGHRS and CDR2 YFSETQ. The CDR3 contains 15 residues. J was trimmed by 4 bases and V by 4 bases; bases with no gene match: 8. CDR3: CASSASGTEYNEQFF. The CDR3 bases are TGCGCCAGCAGCGCTTCCGGGACAGAGTACAATGAGCAGTTCTTC. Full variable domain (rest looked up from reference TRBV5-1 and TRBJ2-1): KAGVTQTPRYLIKTRGQQVTLSCSPISGHRSVSWYQQTPGQGLQFLFEYFSETQRNKGNFPGRFSGRQFSNSRSEMNVSTLELGDSALYLCASSASGTEYNEQFFGPGTRLTVL.